These 13 T cell receptor beta chains came from one sample sequenced in a study of OX40 agonist ivuxolimab in advanced cancers. Sequencing was performed with immunoSEQ multiplex PCR; in TCRdb, only in-frame clones are kept and a portion is missing. Among 61,000 or so clones, about 86% were seen once, and the ten largest hold approximately 1.2%. The sample consisted of CD4+ or CD8+ T cells sorted from blood, taken in a trial of the OX40 agonist ivuxolimab. Receptors originate from an adult with an advanced solid tumor such as melanoma, head and neck, liver or kidney cancer.

The chain joins TRBV14 to TRBJ2-7; D uncertain. Germline assignment: CDR1 SGHDN and CDR2 FVKESK. Trimming pared 0 bases from V and 6 bases from J, leaving 12 bases between. The CDR3 covers 14 residues. The CDR3 sequence is CASSQEFWVSEQYF. DNA for the CDR3: TGTGCCAGCAGCCAAGAGTTTTGGGTTTCCGAGCAGTACTTC.

The chain combines TRBV10-3 with TRBJ1-2; D is undetermined. The CDR3 runs 14 residues. V dropped 2 bases and J dropped 7 bases, with 14 bases sitting between them. Germline CDR1 is ENHRY and CDR2 is SYGVKD. The CDR3 nucleotides are TGTGCCATCAGTGAGATAGGTCAGGCGGGTGGCTACACCTTC. It is translated as CAISEIGQAGGYTF.

J is TRBJ2-6 and V is TRBV18; TRBD2 matches 7 bases. Germline V gene lookup returns CDR1 KGHSH and CDR2 LQKENI. CDR3 length equals 17 residues. V lost 6 bases to trimming and J lost 2 bases; unmatched junction nucleotides: 10. The CDR3 here is CASSHSGVAAGANVLTF. CDR3 coding DNA: TGTGCCAGCTCCCACAGCGGGGTTGCTGCTGGGGCCAACGTCCTGACTTTC.

This sequence joins TRBV30 and TRBJ2-5; D gene unclear. V lost 0 bases and J 5 bases, leaving 7 bases between the germline ends. The CDR3 runs 12 residues. Per the germline V gene, CDR1 is GTSNPN and CDR2 is SVGIG (reference sequence). CDR3 loop: CAWSVQRETQYF. CDR3 in DNA: TGTGCCTGGAGTGTACAGAGGGAGACCCAGTACTTC.

The CDR3 DNA is TGTGCCAGCAGCTTAACCCGGGGATCCTACAATGAGCAGTTCTTC. The encoded protein is CASSLTRGSYNEQFF. The V gene is TRBV11-3, the J gene TRBJ2-1, with a tentative D call TRBD2 (5 bases). From germline, CDR1 is SGHNT and CDR2 YENEEA. The CDR3 loop spans 15 amino acids. The germline V and J ends were trimmed by 2 bases and 1 base, with 9 bases remaining between them.

The gene calls are TRBV29-1 and TRBJ1-1; D remains ambiguous. From germline, CDR1 is SQVTM and CDR2 ANQGSEA. The CDR3 contains 12 residues. Trimming left V 5 bases short and J 2 bases short, with 9 bases between. CDR3 sequence: CSVRTTNTEAFF. CDR3 bases: TGCAGCGTTCGTACCACTAACACTGAAGCTTTCTTT.

This clone was recorded only once. The V gene is TRBV5-1, the J gene TRBJ1-4; 9 positions match TRBD1. The CDR3 sequence is 17 residues long. With 4 bases clipped from V and 0 bases from J, the junction kept 7 bases outside the gene matches. From germline, CDR1 is SGHRS and CDR2 YFSETQ. The CDR3 coding sequence is TGCGCCAGCAGCGTCCGGGACAGGGCACCAACTAATGAAAAACTGTTTTTT. Its protein product is CASSVRDRAPTNEKLFF.

V is TRBV7-9 and J is TRBJ1-1; possible D gene TRBD1, 6 bases. The germline gives CDR1 SEHNR, CDR2 FQNEAQ (reference sequence). Trimming stripped 5 bases from V and 1 base from J, with 23 bases between. The CDR3 is 18 residues long. The CDR3 sequence is CASSPRFWGGGANTEAFF. The CDR3 DNA reads TGTGCCAGCAGCCCACGGTTTTGGGGTGGGGGGGCGAACACTGAAGCTTTCTTT.

This chain joins TRBV10-2 and TRBJ1-2, with D perhaps matching TRBD1 (6 bases). The CDR3 contains 15 residues. The germline V and J ends were trimmed by 4 bases and 4 bases, with 16 bases remaining between them. CDR1 is WSHSY, CDR2 SAAADI, per germline. CDR3 residues: CASSGNREPSYGYTF. The CDR3, as DNA: TGCGCCAGCAGTGGGAACAGGGAACCAAGCTATGGCTACACCTTC.

The chain employs TRBV7-2 and TRBJ1-4; 9 bases fit TRBD1. This CDR3 comprises 18 residues. Losses at the gene ends were 4 bases for V and 7 bases for J; bases not matched to a gene: 16. Germline CDR1 and CDR2: SGHTA and FQGNSA. The CDR3 DNA reads as TGTGCCAGCAGCTCCCTTTGGGGACAGGGAGTTTGGTGTGAAAAACTGTTTTTT. This gives the protein CASSSLWGQGVWCEKLFF.

This clone came up once. The rearrangement links TRBV5-1 to TRBJ1-1; weak D call: TRBD1 (6 bases). V dropped 0 bases and J dropped 1 base, with 16 bases sitting between them. Germline values: CDR1 SGHRS, CDR2 YFSETQ. The CDR3 is made up of 17 amino acids. The CDR3 DNA follows: TGCGCCAGCAGCTTGGTGTATCTCGACAGGCAGAACACTGAAGCTTTCTTT. It encodes CASSLVYLDRQNTEAFF. Full variable domain (outside the CDR3, taken from reference TRBV5-1 and TRBJ1-1): KAGVTQTPRYLIKTRGQQVTLSCSPISGHRSVSWYQQTPGQGLQFLFEYFSETQRNKGNFPGRFSGRQFSNSRSEMNVSTLELGDSALYLCASSLVYLDRQNTEAFFGQGTRLTVV.

In this sample, this clone turned up once. V gene TRBV18 combines with J gene TRBJ1-1, with 10 bases lining up with TRBD1. Looked up from germline, CDR1 is KGHSH and CDR2 is LQKENI. The CDR3 loop spans 16 amino acids. With 8 bases clipped from V and 0 bases from J, the junction kept 9 bases outside the gene matches. The CDR3 nucleotides are TGTGCCAGCGCGATCGACAGGGGGCCTTTGAACACTGAAGCTTTCTTT. Its protein product is CASAIDRGPLNTEAFF.

The chain is built from TRBV7-9 and TRBJ1-2; D might be TRBD1 (5 bases). V lost 1 base and J lost 4, with 13 bases in between. Per the germline V gene, CDR1 is SEHNR and CDR2 is FQNEAQ (reference sequence). There are 15 residues in the CDR3. The CDR3 DNA is TGTGCCAGCAGCTTAGAGTACAGGCCTGGCTATGGCTACACCTTC. Its protein is CASSLEYRPGYGYTF.